This T cell receptor (beta chain) was documented in a study of glioma-infiltrating T cells (dated by TCRdb to about 2016). About the investigation overall: The study sequenced TCR alpha- and beta-chain repertoires from glioma tissue, from non-neoplastic brain tissue and from matched peripheral blood mononuclear cells. Three low-grade glioma patients, about eight primary glioblastoma patients and three non-glioma patients contributing non-neoplastic brain tissue were included in the paired cohort. Each tissue-infiltrating repertoire was compared with the same patient's peripheral blood repertoire to measure divergence between tissue and blood T-cell populations. What the research found in general, with its limitations: Group comparisons were based on small numbers of patients: three non-neoplastic, three low-grade glioma and several glioblastoma patients. In non-neoplastic patients, VJ-independent divergence between tissue and blood fell below expectation, whereas in all gliomas, and especially in low-grade gliomas, the divergence rose above expectation. Very few CDR3 sequences were found to be shared between tissue and blood, and this scarcity was attributed to high CDR3 diversity and limited sampling.

Comments on this clonotype: It has no known antigen specificity. Base qualities were left out, and no much larger clone turns up one base away.

TCR alpha and beta CDR3 regions were amplified with the iRepertoire nested amplicon-rescue multiplex PCR (arm-PCR) platform from RNA. For one-step reverse transcription and amplification, 100-400 ng of tissue mRNA or PBMC total RNA was used as input. Following bead purification, Illumina adapters were added by a secondary multiplex PCR, and the libraries were gel-purified between 200 and 400 bp. Demultiplexing relied on internal 6-nucleotide barcodes carried by the libraries. The libraries were sequenced on an Illumina MiSeq using 2x220 or 2x250 nucleotide paired-end reads. Per the authors' processing: Paired reads were merged using FLASH 1.2.11 and were aligned to the GRCh37 human genome using BWA-MEM, after which TRA and TRB reads were extracted. V and J assignment used an IMGT-derived reference of cassette sequences and CDR3 motifs that included pseudogenes. Reads were translated in three frames, and productive CDR3s were defined as those with a C...FGXG motif and no stop codons. Clonotypes were defined as unique combinations of V-J cassette pair and CDR3 amino acid sequence. Hamming distance filtering was applied to reads, with thresholds set by the sequence error rate of each sample in mapped regions. TCRdb ran its own pipeline on the public reads, namely fastp trimming at Q25 and MiXCR clone calling, and kept in-frame beta chains. Each entry merges the rows of one CDR3 protein and shows their most common DNA and genes. The V and J calls reflect TCRdb's pipeline rather than the authors' work. For this sample there are under 150,000 distinct CDR3 sequences; under 25% appear just once. The top ten clones comprise approximately 26% of the sample.

Trimming at the junction amounts to 7 bases on V and 1 base on J, and the germline ends lie 10 bases apart. CDR3 length: 13 amino acids, cysteine to phenylalanine. The read is trimmed to its CDR3 DNA, 39 bases read in frame from base 1. The germline V gene (reference sequence) specifies WNHNN as CDR1 and SYGVQD as CDR2. The chain is made from TRBV10-1 and TRBJ1-1; a tentative D match to TRBD1 spans 5 bases. The sample was glioma tissue, nonneoplastic brain tissue, or PBMCs (not recorded which). The receptor was isolated from a human donor with low-grade glioma or glioblastoma, undergoing nonglioma brain surgery, or in good health (not recorded which). CDR3 sequence: CASTPGGNTEAFF. The DNA reads TGCGCCAGCACCCCCGGGGGGAACACTGAAGCTTTCTTT.